The T cell receptor beta chain under discussion was sequenced for a study of blood T cell repertoires in COVID-19. This CDR3 contains 15 residues. The ends were cut back, 0 bases at V and 0 bases at J, with 7 bases in the middle. Per germline, CDR1 SGHRS and CDR2 YFSETQ. Libraries were prepared by immunoSEQ multiplex PCR; TCRdb keeps only in-frame clonotypes and omits some of them. This sample has about 280,000 clones; 75% to 90% occur once, and the top ten carry about 2.5%. The source is a woman in her forties or fifties who had recovered from COVID-19. Material: PBMCs or T cells enriched from blood (not recorded which). V usage is TRBV5-1 and J usage is TRBJ1-3; no definite D call. The CDR3 loop is CASSLGRPSGNTIYF. CDR3 bases: TGCGCCAGCAGCTTGGGGCGGCCCTCTGGAAACACCATATATTTT.